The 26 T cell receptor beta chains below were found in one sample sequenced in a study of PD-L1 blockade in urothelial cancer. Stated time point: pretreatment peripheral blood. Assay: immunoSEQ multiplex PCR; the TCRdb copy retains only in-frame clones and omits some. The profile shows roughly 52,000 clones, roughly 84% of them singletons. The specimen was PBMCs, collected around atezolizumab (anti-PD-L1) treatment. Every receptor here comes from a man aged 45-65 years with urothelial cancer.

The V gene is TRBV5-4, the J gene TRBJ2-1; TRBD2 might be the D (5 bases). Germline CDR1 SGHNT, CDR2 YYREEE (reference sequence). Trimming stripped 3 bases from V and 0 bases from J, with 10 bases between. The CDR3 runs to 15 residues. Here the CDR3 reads CASSYRLTSYNEQFF. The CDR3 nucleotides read TGTGCCAGCAGCTACCGACTAACCTCCTACAATGAGCAGTTCTTC. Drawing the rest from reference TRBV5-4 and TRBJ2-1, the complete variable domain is ETGVTQSPTHLIKTRGQQVTLRCSSQSGHNTVSWYQQALGQGPQFIFQYYREEENGRGNFPPRFSGLQFPNYSSELNVNALELDDSALYLCASSYRLTSYNEQFFGPGTRLTVL.

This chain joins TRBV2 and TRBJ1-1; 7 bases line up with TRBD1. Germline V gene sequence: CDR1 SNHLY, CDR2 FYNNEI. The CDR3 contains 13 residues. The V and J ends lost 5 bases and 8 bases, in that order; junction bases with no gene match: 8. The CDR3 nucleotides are TGTGCCAGCAGTCAACAGGGGTATGTGGAAGCTTTCTTT. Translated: CASSQQGYVEAFF.

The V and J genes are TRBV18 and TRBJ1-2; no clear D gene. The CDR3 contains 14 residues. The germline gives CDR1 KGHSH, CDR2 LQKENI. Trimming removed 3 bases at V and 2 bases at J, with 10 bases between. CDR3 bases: TGTGCCAGCTCACCTAGTGGTGTAAACTATGGCTACACCTTC. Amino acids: CASSPSGVNYGYTF.

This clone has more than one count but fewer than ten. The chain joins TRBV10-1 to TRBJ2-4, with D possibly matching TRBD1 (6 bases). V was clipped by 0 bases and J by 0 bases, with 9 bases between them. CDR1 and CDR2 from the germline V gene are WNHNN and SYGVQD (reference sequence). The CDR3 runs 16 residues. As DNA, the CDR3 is TGCGCCAGCAGTGAGTCGGGCAGGGGAGCCAAAAACATTCAGTACTTC. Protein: CASSESGRGAKNIQYF.

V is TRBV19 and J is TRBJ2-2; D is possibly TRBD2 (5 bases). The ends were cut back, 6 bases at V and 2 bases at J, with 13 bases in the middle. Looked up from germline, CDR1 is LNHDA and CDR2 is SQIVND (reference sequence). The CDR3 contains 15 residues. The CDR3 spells CASRTVGRNTGELFF. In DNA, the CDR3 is TGTGCCAGTAGGACTGTAGGGAGAAACACCGGGGAGCTGTTTTTT.

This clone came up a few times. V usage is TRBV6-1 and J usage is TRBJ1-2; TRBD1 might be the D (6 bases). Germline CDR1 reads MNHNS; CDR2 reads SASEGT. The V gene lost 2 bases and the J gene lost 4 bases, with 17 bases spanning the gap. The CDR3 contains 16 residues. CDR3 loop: CASSERDGQPFYGYTF. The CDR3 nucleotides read TGTGCCAGCAGTGAAAGGGACGGACAGCCGTTCTATGGCTACACCTTC.

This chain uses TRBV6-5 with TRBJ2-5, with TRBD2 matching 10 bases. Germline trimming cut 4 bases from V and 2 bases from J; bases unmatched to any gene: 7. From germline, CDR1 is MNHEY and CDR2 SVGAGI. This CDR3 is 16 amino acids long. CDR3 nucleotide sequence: TGTGCCAGCAGTTGGACTAGCGGTGGGAGACAAGAGACCCAGTACTTC. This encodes CASSWTSGGRQETQYF.

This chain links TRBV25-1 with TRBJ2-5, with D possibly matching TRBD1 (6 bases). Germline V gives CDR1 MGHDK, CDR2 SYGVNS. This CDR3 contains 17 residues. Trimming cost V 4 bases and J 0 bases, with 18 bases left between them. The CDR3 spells CASSANRDKLYQETQYF. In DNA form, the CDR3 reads TGTGCCAGCAGTGCTAACCGGGACAAATTGTACCAAGAGACCCAGTACTTC.

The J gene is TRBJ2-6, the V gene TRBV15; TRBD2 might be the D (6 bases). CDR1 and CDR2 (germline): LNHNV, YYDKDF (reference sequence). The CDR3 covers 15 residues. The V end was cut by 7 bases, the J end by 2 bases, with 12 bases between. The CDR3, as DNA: TGTGCCACCATCCGGGGCGGGGCTGGGGCCAACGTCCTGACTTTC. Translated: CATIRGGAGANVLTF.

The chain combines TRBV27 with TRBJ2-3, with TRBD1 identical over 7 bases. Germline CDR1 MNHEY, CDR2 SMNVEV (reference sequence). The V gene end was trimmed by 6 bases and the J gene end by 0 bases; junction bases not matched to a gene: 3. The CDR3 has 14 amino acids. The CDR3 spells CASRSQGSTDTQYF. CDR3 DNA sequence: TGTGCCAGCAGATCACAGGGGAGCACAGATACGCAGTATTTT.

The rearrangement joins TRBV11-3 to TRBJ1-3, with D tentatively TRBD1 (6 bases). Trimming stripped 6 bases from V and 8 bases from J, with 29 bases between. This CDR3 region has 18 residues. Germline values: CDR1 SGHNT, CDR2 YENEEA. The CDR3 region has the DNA TGTGCCAGCAGGATCTGGGGCTCCGACCAGGGACACCAATACACCATATATTTT. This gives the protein CASRIWGSDQGHQYTIYF.

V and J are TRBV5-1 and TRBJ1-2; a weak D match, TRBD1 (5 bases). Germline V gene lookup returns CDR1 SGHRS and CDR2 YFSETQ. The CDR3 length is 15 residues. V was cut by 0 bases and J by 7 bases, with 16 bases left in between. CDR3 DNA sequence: TGCGCCAGCAGCTTGGTGGGGGACTCTCCTCCTGGCTACACCTTC. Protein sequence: CASSLVGDSPPGYTF.

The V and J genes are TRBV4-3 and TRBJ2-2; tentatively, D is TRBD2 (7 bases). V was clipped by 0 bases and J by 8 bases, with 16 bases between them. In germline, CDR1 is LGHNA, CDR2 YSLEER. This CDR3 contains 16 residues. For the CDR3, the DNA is TGCGCCAGCAGCCAAGAAGTCATGGCGGGGGCAGGGGAGCTGTTTTTT. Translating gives CASSQEVMAGAGELFF.

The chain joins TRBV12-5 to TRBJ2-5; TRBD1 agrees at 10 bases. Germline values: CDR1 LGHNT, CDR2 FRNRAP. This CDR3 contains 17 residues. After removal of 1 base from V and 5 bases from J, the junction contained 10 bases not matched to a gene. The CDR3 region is CASGLGLGGQGTETQYF. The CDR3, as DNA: TGTGCTAGTGGTTTGGGCTTGGGGGGACAGGGGACGGAGACCCAGTACTTC.

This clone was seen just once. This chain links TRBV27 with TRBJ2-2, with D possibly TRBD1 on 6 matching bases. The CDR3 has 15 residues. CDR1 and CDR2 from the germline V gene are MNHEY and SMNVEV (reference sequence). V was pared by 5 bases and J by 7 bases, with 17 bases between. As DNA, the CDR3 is TGTGCCAGCAGTCCCCGGTGGACAGATGGCGGGGAGCTGTTTTTT. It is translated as CASSPRWTDGGELFF.

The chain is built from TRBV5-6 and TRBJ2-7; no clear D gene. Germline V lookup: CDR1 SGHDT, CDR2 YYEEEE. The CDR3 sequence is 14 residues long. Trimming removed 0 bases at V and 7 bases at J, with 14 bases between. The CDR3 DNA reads TGTGCCAGCAGCTTGGCCCGCCCCCTGCGGGAGCAGTACTTC. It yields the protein CASSLARPLREQYF.

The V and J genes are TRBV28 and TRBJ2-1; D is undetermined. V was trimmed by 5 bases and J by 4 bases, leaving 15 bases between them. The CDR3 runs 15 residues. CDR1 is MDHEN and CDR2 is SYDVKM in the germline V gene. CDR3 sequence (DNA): TGTGCCAGCAGTGCCCCGGGTAAAAGTTACAATGAGCAGTTCTTC. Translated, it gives CASSAPGKSYNEQFF.

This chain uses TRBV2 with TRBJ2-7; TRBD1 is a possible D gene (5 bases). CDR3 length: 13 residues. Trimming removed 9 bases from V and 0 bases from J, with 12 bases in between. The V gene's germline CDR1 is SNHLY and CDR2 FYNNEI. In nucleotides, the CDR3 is TGTGCCAGACAGGCGGCAGACTCCTACGAGCAGTACTTC. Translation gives CARQAADSYEQYF.

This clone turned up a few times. CDR3: CASSEGRGYTEAFF. The CDR3 DNA follows: TGTGCCAGCAGTGAAGGCAGGGGTTACACTGAAGCTTTCTTT. The chain has TRBV2 and TRBJ1-1; TRBD1 might be the D (6 bases). CDR1 is SNHLY and CDR2 is FYNNEI in the germline V gene. Trimming removed 1 base from V and 3 bases from J, with 9 bases in between. This CDR3 contains 14 residues.

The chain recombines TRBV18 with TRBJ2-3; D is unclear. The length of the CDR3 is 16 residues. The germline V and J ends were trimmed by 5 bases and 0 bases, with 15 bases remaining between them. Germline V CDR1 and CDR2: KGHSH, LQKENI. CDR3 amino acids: CASSGVPAPSTDTQYF. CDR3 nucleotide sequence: TGTGCCAGCTCAGGAGTGCCGGCGCCTAGCACAGATACGCAGTATTTT.

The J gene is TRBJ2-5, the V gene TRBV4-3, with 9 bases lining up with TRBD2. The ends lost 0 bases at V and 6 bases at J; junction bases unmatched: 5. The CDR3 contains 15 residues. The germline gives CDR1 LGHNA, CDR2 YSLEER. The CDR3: CASSQDSGGRQTQYF. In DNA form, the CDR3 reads TGCGCCAGCAGCCAAGATAGCGGGGGCAGGCAGACCCAGTACTTC.

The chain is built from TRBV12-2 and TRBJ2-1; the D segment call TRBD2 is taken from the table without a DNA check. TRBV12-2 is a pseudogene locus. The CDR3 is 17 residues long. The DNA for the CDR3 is TGTGCAAGTCGCTTAGGGGAGGCGCAGGGAACCTACAATGAGCAGTTCTTC. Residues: CASRLGEAQGTYNEQFF.

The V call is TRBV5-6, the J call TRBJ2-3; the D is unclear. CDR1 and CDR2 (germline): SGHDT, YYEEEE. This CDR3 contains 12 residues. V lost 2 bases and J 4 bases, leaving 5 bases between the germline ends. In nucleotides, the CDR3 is TGTGCCAGCAGCTTTCGGGCAGATACGCAGTATTTT. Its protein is CASSFRADTQYF.

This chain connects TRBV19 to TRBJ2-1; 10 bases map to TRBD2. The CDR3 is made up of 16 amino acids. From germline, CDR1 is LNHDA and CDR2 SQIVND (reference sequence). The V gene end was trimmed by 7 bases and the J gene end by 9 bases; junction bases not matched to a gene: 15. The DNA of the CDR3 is TGTGCCAGTACGGATGCCCTAGCGGGAGATTATGGTGAGCAGTTCTTC. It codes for CASTDALAGDYGEQFF.

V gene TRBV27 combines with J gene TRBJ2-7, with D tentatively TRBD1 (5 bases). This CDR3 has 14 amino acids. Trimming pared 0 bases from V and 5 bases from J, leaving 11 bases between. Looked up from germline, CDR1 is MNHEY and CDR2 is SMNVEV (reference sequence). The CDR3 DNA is TGTGCCAGCAGTTTATCGATTACAGGCCACGAGCAGTACTTC. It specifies CASSLSITGHEQYF.

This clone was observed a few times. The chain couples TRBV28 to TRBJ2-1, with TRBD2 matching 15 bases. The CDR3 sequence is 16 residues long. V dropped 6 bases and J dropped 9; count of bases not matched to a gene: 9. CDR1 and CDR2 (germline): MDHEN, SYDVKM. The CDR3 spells CASSRTSGRARVEQFF. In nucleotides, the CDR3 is TGTGCCAGCAGCCGGACTAGCGGGAGGGCCCGAGTTGAGCAGTTCTTC.